The rows below give T cell receptor beta chains drawn from one sample of a study of CD8 T cells in Susac syndrome. TCRdb reprocessed the immunoSEQ multiplex PCR reads via MiXCR and lists one record per CDR3 protein. The sample yields under 85,000 distinct CDR3 sequences, about 94% seen once. What was sequenced was CD8+ T cells from PBMCs. The receptors derive from a human donor with multiple sclerosis. CDR3s include the opening cysteine and the closing phenylalanine or tryptophan. Each record gives: J gene, V gene, CDR3 length, D gene, CDR3 DNA, CDR3 protein. The D gene is left open where the match is weak.

>TRBJ2-1|TRBV9|17|NA
TGTGCCAGCAGCGAGTTCATCGGCAGGAGCTCCTACAATGAGCAGTTCTTC
CASSEFIGRSSYNEQFF
>TRBJ2-7|TRBV20-1|14|TRBD2
TGCAGTGCCGAAAGCGGGAGCGGGTTGGACGAGCAGTACTTC
CSAESGSGLDEQYF
>TRBJ1-5|TRBV7-2|17|NA
TGTGCCAGCAGCTTGGATGGGACCGCTTTGGGTGATCAGCCCCAGCATTTT
CASSLDGTALGDQPQHF
>TRBJ1-2|TRBV12-3/TRBV12-4|14|TRBD1
TGTGCCAGCACCCAAGGGGACAGGAACTATGGCTACACCTTC
CASTQGDRNYGYTF
>TRBJ2-1|TRBV5-4|17|TRBD2
TGTGCCAGCAGCCCTTCCGGACTAGCGGGAACCTACAATGAGCAGTTCTTC
CASSPSGLAGTYNEQFF
>TRBJ2-6|TRBV7-3|15|NA
TGTGCCAGCAGCTTATGGGGGACACCAATCCCCCTCCTGACTTTC
CASSLWGTPIPLLTF
>TRBJ1-1|TRBV27|14|NA
TGTGCCAGCAGTTCCAGGGGTCGGGTCACTGAAGCTTTCTTT
CASSSRGRVTEAFF
>TRBJ2-3|TRBV9|16|TRBD2
TGTGCCAGCAGCGTCCTAGGGCTAGCGGGCACAGATACGCAGTATTTT
CASSVLGLAGTDTQYF
>TRBJ2-1|TRBV4-1|17|NA
TGCGCCAGCAGCCAAGATCTCCGGCAGGGGATCTACAATGAGCAGTTCTTC
CASSQDLRQGIYNEQFF
>TRBJ2-2|TRBV12-3/TRBV12-4|14|NA
TGTGCCAGCAGTTTACCGGATGCGACCGGGGAGCTGTTTTTT
CASSLPDATGELFF
>TRBJ2-3|TRBV12-3/TRBV12-4|14|TRBD2
TGTGCCACCGCCTGGGCGGGACTAGGTTCTGGGCAGTATTTT
CATAWAGLGSGQYF
>TRBJ2-2|TRBV29-1|16|TRBD2
TGCAGCGTTGTAGCGGGGGGCGACTCAAACACCGGGGAGCTGTTTTTT
CSVVAGGDSNTGELFF